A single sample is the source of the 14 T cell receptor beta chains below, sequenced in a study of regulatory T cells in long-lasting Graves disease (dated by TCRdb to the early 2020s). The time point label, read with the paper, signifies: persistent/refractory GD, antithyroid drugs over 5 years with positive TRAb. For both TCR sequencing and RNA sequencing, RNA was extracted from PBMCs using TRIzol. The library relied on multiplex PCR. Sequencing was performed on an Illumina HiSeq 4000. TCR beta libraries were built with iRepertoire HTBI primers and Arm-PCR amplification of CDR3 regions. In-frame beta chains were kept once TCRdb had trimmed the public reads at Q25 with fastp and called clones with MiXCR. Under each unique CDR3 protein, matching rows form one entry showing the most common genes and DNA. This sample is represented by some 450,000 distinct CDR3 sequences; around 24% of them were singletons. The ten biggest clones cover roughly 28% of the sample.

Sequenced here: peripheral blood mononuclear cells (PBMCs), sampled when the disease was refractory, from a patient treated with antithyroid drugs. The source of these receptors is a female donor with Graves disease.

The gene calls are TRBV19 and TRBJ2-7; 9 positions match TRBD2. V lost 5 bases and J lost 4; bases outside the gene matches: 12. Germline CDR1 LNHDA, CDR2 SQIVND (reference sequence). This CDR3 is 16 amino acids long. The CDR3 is CASSLRTSAILYEQYF. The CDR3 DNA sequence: TGTGCCAGTAGTCTACGGACTAGCGCGATCCTGTACGAGCAGTACTTC. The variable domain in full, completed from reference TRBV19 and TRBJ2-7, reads DGGITQSPKYLFRKEGQNVTLSCEQNLNHDAMYWYRQDPGQGLRLIYYSQIVNDFQKGDIAEGYSVSREKKESFPLTVTSAQKNPTAFYLCASSLRTSAILYEQYFGPGTRLTVT.

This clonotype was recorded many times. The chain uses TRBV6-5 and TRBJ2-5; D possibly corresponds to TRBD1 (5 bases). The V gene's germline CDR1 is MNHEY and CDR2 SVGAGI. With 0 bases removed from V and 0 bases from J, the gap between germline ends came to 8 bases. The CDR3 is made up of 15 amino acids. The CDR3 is CASSYSPDNQETQYF. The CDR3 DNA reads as TGTGCCAGCAGTTACTCGCCGGACAACCAAGAGACCCAGTACTTC.

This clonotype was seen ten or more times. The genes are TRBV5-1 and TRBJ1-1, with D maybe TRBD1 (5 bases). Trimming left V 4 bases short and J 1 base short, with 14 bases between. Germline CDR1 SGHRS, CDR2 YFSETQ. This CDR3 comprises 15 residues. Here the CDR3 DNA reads TGCGCCAGCAGCACCCAACCGGGGGGGAACACTGAAGCTTTCTTT. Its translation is CASSTQPGGNTEAFF. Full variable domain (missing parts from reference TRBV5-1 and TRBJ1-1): KAGVTQTPRYLIKTRGQQVTLSCSPISGHRSVSWYQQTPGQGLQFLFEYFSETQRNKGNFPGRFSGRQFSNSRSEMNVSTLELGDSALYLCASSTQPGGNTEAFFGQGTRLTVV.

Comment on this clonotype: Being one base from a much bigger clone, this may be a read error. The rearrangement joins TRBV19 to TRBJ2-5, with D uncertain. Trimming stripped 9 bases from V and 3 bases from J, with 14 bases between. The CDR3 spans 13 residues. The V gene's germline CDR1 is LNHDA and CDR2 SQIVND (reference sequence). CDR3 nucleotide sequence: TGTGCCAGAAGAACGTCTGGGGAAGAGACCCAGTACTTC. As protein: CARRTSGEETQYF.

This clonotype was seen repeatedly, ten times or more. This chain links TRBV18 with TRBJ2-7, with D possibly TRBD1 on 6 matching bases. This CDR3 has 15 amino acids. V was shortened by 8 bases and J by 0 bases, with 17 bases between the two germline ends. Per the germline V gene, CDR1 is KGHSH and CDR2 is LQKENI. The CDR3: CASPRDTQSSYEQYF. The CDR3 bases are TGTGCCAGCCCTAGGGACACTCAGAGCTCCTACGAGCAGTACTTC.

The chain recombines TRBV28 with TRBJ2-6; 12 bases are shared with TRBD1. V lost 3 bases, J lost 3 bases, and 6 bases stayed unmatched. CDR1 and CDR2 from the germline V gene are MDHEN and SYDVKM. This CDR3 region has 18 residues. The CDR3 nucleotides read TGTGCCAGCAGTTTGGGGACAGGGGGCGGCTATGGGGCCAACGTCCTGACTTTC. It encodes CASSLGTGGGYGANVLTF.

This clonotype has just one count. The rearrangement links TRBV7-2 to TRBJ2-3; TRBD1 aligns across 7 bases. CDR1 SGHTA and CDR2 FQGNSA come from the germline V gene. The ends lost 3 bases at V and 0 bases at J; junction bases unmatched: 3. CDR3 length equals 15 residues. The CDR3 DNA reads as TGTGCCAGCAGCTTGGGGGACAGAAGCACAGATACGCAGTATTTT. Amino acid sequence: CASSLGDRSTDTQYF.

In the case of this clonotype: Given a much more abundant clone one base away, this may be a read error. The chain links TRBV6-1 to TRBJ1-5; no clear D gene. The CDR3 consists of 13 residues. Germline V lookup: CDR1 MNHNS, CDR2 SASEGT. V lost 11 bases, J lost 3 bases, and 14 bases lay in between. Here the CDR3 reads CAGSESNNQPQHF. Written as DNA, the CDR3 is TGTGCCGGGAGCGAATCGAACAATCAGCCCCAGCATTTT.

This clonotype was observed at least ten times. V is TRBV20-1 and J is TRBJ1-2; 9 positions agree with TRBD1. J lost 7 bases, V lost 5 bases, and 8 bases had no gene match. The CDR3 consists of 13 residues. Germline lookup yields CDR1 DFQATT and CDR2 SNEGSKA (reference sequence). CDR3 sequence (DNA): TGCAGTGCTCCGGGACAGGGATTAGGTGGCTACACCTTC. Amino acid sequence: CSAPGQGLGGYTF.

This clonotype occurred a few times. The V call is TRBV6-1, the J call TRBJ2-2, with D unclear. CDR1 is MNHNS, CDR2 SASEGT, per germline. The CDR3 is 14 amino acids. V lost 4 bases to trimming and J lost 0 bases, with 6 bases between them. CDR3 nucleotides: TGTGCCAGCAGTGGACGCACGAACACCGGGGAGCTGTTTTTT. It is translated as CASSGRTNTGELFF.

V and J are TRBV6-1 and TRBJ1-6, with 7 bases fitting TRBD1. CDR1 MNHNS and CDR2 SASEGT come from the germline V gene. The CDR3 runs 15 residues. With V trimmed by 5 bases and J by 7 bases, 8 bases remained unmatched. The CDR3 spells CASSPGQDVNSPLHF. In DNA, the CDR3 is TGTGCCAGCAGTCCTGGACAGGACGTGAATTCACCCCTCCACTTT.

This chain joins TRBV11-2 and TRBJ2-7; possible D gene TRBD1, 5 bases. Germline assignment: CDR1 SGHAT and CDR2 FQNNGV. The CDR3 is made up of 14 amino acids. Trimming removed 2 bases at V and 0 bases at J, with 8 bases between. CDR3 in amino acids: CASSLRQLSYEQYF. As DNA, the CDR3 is TGTGCCAGCAGCTTACGACAGCTCTCCTACGAGCAGTACTTC.

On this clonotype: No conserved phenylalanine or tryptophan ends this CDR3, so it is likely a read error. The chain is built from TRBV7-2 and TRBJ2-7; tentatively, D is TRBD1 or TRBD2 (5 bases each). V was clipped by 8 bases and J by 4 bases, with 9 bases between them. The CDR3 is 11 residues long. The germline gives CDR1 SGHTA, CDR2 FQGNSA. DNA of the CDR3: TGTGCCAGCCGGGGACGTTACGAGCAGTACCTC. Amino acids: CASRGRYEQYL.

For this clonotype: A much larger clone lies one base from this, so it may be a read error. CDR3 sequence (DNA): TGTGCCAGCACCGCATCGAACGCTGAAGCTTTCTTT. This sequence encodes CASTASNAEAFF. The chain employs TRBV7-9 and TRBJ1-1, with D unclear. CDR3 length: 12 residues. The germline V gene has CDR1 SEHNR and CDR2 FQNEAQ (reference sequence).